These T cell receptor beta chains were read from a single sample in a study of blood T cell repertoires in COVID-19. Produced via immunoSEQ multiplex PCR; TCRdb's table is partial and in-frame only. The sample records 250,000 to 300,000 clones, about nine tenths being singletons. Sequencing was done on a sample of peripheral blood. The source of these receptors is a woman aged 30 to 39 with COVID-19, enrolled during active disease. Both conserved end residues are part of each CDR3. The order of the fields is CDR3 protein, CDR3 DNA, V gene, D gene, J gene, clone size. A D gene is named only where the DNA matches it firmly. Only part of the rows carry a size: once, few, many, or a class if the clone is expanded.

CDR3 protein: CSGQGNTEAFF; CDR3 DNA: TGCAGCGGACAGGGGAACACTGAAGCTTTCTTT; V gene: TRBV29-1; D gene: TRBD1; J gene: TRBJ1-1; clone size: many
CDR3 protein: CASTPSGRNYGYTF; CDR3 DNA: TGTGCCAGCACCCCTTCGGGGAGAAACTATGGCTACACCTTC; V gene: TRBV28; D gene: -; J gene: TRBJ1-2; clone size: -
CDR3 protein: CASSLKAGGNQPQHF; CDR3 DNA: TGCGCCAGCAGCTTGAAAGCAGGCGGCAATCAGCCCCAGCATTTT; V gene: TRBV5-1; D gene: -; J gene: TRBJ1-5; clone size: -
CDR3 protein: CASSQERGNQPQHF; CDR3 DNA: TGTGCCAGCAGCCAAGAAAGAGGGAATCAGCCCCAGCATTTT; V gene: TRBV14; D gene: -; J gene: TRBJ1-5; clone size: -
CDR3 protein: CSVATVNTEAFF; CDR3 DNA: TGCAGCGTTGCTACAGTGAACACTGAAGCTTTCTTT; V gene: TRBV29-1; D gene: -; J gene: TRBJ1-1; clone size: once
CDR3 protein: CASSSQGAEETQYF; CDR3 DNA: TGTGCCAGCAGTTCTCAGGGGGCGGAGGAGACCCAGTACTTC; V gene: TRBV5-4; D gene: TRBD1; J gene: TRBJ2-5; clone size: -
CDR3 protein: CASSLTGTNEKLFF; CDR3 DNA: TGTGCCAGCAGTTTGACAGGGACTAATGAAAAACTGTTTTTT; V gene: TRBV5-4; D gene: TRBD1; J gene: TRBJ1-4; clone size: once
CDR3 protein: CASSWDSLF; CDR3 DNA: TGTGCCAGCTCCTGGGACTCGCTCTTC; V gene: TRBV28; D gene: -; J gene: TRBJ2-7; clone size: -
CDR3 protein: CASSDSFKSSYNEQFF; CDR3 DNA: TGTGCCAGCAGTGACTCTTTTAAGAGCTCCTACAATGAGCAGTTCTTC; V gene: TRBV6-4; D gene: -; J gene: TRBJ2-1; clone size: few
CDR3 protein: CASSPQFSSYEQYF; CDR3 DNA: TGTGCCAGCTCTCCTCAGTTCAGCTCCTACGAGCAGTACTTC; V gene: TRBV6-5; D gene: -; J gene: TRBJ2-7; clone size: -
CDR3 protein: CASSIKTRTGGVYGYTF; CDR3 DNA: TGTGCCAGTAGTATAAAGACCCGAACAGGGGGCGTCTATGGCTACACCTTC; V gene: TRBV19; D gene: TRBD1; J gene: TRBJ1-2; clone size: -
CDR3 protein: CASRSTGDEQFF; CDR3 DNA: TGTGCCAGCAGAAGTACCGGAGACGAGCAGTTCTTC; V gene: TRBV5-4; D gene: -; J gene: TRBJ2-1; clone size: -
CDR3 protein: CASSPRQRLSYGYTF; CDR3 DNA: TGTGCCAGCAGTCCAAGACAGCGCCTAAGCTATGGCTACACCTTC; V gene: TRBV28; D gene: -; J gene: TRBJ1-2; clone size: -
CDR3 protein: CASSPPEGRQPQHF; CDR3 DNA: TGTGCCAGCTCACCACCGGAGGGCCGGCAGCCCCAGCATTTT; V gene: TRBV18; D gene: -; J gene: TRBJ1-5; clone size: -
CDR3 protein: CASSLIGTGTNEQYF; CDR3 DNA: TGTGCCAGCAGTTTAATAGGGACAGGGACCAACGAGCAGTACTTC; V gene: TRBV27; D gene: TRBD1; J gene: TRBJ2-7; clone size: -
CDR3 protein: CASSLAMGTSVEETQYF; CDR3 DNA: TGCGCCAGCAGCTTGGCCATGGGGACTAGCGTAGAAGAGACCCAGTACTTC; V gene: TRBV5-1; D gene: TRBD2; J gene: TRBJ2-5; clone size: -
CDR3 protein: CASSQGSRQPPGLAGTGELFF; CDR3 DNA: TGCGCCAGCAGCCAAGGGAGTCGCCAGCCCCCTGGACTAGCGGGAACCGGGGAGCTGTTTTTT; V gene: TRBV4-1; D gene: TRBD2; J gene: TRBJ2-2; clone size: -
CDR3 protein: CASSSGQSYNEQFF; CDR3 DNA: TGTGCCAGTAGCTCGGGACAGTCCTACAATGAGCAGTTCTTC; V gene: TRBV19; D gene: TRBD1; J gene: TRBJ2-1; clone size: -
CDR3 protein: CATSRDRARGSFF; CDR3 DNA: TGTGCCACCAGCAGAGATCGGGCCAGGGGTTCTTTCTTT; V gene: TRBV15; D gene: -; J gene: TRBJ1-1; clone size: -
CDR3 protein: CASSLRGRNYGYTF; CDR3 DNA: TGTGCCAGCAGCTTAAGGGGGCGAAACTATGGCTACACCTTC; V gene: TRBV5-8; D gene: TRBD1; J gene: TRBJ1-2; clone size: -
CDR3 protein: CASSLGAPGNTIYF; CDR3 DNA: TGTGCCAGCAGTTTGGGGGCTCCTGGAAACACCATATATTTT; V gene: TRBV27; D gene: -; J gene: TRBJ1-3; clone size: -
CDR3 protein: CASSLPRLAGQEQYF; CDR3 DNA: TGTGCCAGCAGTTTACCGCGACTAGCGGGACAGGAGCAGTACTTC; V gene: TRBV28; D gene: TRBD2; J gene: TRBJ2-7; clone size: -
CDR3 protein: CARGGQGIESPLHF; CDR3 DNA: TGTGCCAGGGGAGGACAGGGAATAGAATCACCCCTCCACTTT; V gene: TRBV2; D gene: TRBD1; J gene: TRBJ1-6; clone size: -
CDR3 protein: CASSPWDRRGEQFF; CDR3 DNA: TGTGCCAGCAGCCCATGGGACCGCCGGGGGGAGCAGTTCTTC; V gene: TRBV11-2; D gene: -; J gene: TRBJ2-1; clone size: -
CDR3 protein: CASSFLSRSDTQYF; CDR3 DNA: TGTGCCAGCAGCTTTCTCTCTAGGTCGGATACGCAGTATTTT; V gene: TRBV11-2; D gene: -; J gene: TRBJ2-3; clone size: -
CDR3 protein: CASSPRFSGDLSDTQYF; CDR3 DNA: TGTGCCAGCAGCCCACGTTTCTCAGGGGATCTATCAGATACGCAGTATTTT; V gene: TRBV3-1/TRBV3-2; D gene: -; J gene: TRBJ2-3; clone size: -
CDR3 protein: CSVGDRGFEQYF; CDR3 DNA: TGCAGCGTTGGTGACAGGGGGTTCGAGCAGTACTTC; V gene: TRBV29-1; D gene: TRBD1; J gene: TRBJ2-7; clone size: -
CDR3 protein: CAISDGTDYEQYF; CDR3 DNA: TGTGCCATCAGTGACGGGACAGACTACGAGCAGTACTTC; V gene: TRBV10-3; D gene: TRBD1; J gene: TRBJ2-7; clone size: once
CDR3 protein: CSVDSGRARGTQYF; CDR3 DNA: TGCAGCGTTGACTCGGGTAGGGCCCGGGGGACCCAGTACTTC; V gene: TRBV29-1; D gene: -; J gene: TRBJ2-5; clone size: -
CDR3 protein: CASSSSGRREQFF; CDR3 DNA: TGTGCCAGCAGTTCTAGCGGGAGACGAGAGCAGTTCTTC; V gene: TRBV28; D gene: TRBD2; J gene: TRBJ2-1; clone size: once
CDR3 protein: CASSLQGNEQYF; CDR3 DNA: TGTGCCAGCTCACTACAGGGGAACGAGCAGTACTTC; V gene: TRBV18; D gene: TRBD1; J gene: TRBJ2-7; clone size: -
CDR3 protein: CAWSMGTSPYNEQFF; CDR3 DNA: TGTGCCTGGAGTATGGGGACATCCCCCTACAATGAGCAGTTCTTC; V gene: TRBV30; D gene: -; J gene: TRBJ2-1; clone size: -
CDR3 protein: CASTSGLAGGPIHSDTQYF; CDR3 DNA: TGTGCCAGCACCTCCGGACTAGCGGGAGGGCCTATACACTCAGATACGCAGTATTTT; V gene: TRBV12-1; D gene: -; J gene: TRBJ2-3; clone size: -
CDR3 protein: CASRTGGSTEAFF; CDR3 DNA: TGTGCCAGCAGGACAGGGGGCTCGACTGAAGCTTTCTTT; V gene: TRBV12-3/TRBV12-4; D gene: TRBD1; J gene: TRBJ1-1; clone size: -